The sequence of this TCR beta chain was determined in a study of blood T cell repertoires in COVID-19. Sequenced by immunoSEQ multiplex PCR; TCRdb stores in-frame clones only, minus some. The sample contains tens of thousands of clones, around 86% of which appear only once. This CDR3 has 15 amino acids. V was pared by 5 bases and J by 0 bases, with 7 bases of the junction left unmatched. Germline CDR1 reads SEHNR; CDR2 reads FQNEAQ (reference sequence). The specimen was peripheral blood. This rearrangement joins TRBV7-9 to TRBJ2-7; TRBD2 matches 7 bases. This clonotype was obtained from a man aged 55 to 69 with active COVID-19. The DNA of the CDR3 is TGTGCCAGCAGCCCTAGGGCGGGAGTCTCCTACGAGCAGTACTTC. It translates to CASSPRAGVSYEQYF.